What follows are 2 T cell receptor beta chains derived from one specimen sequenced in a study of CD8+CD57+ T cells in acquired aplastic anemia. CDR3 and TCR beta VDJ profiling relied on a genomic DNA template. TCRdb fed the reads into MiXCR, producing one record per CDR3 protein. Of over 250,000 distinct CDR3 sequences listed, under 65% were seen once; the top ten hold approximately 1.2%. Sequencing was done on patients that had shown CD8+CD57+ cell expansion by flow cytometry. Sequenced material: sorted CD4+, CD8+, or CD8+CD57+ T cells (not recorded which) from PBMCs. All receptors come from a human donor with aplastic anemia.

This clonotype was seen only once. The chain joins TRBV2 to TRBJ1-3; TRBD1 might be the D (5 bases). Germline CDR1 is SNHLY and CDR2 is FYNNEI. The CDR3 has 14 residues. V was trimmed by 5 bases and J by 0 bases, leaving 8 bases between them. DNA for the CDR3: TGTGCCAGCAGTTTCCAGGGCTCTGGAAACACCATATATTTT. The encoded protein is CASSFQGSGNTIYF.

V usage is TRBV6-2 or TRBV6-3 and J usage is TRBJ2-3; 11 nucleotides line up with TRBD2. V trimming: 2 bases; J trimming: 6 bases; junction bases outside the gene matches: 7. This CDR3 spans 16 amino acids. CDR1 is MNHEY, CDR2 SVGEGT, per germline. CDR3 nucleotide sequence: TGTGCCAGCAGTTACAGGTCTAGCGGGGGGTTGGATACGCAGTATTTT. Protein product: CASSYRSSGGLDTQYF.